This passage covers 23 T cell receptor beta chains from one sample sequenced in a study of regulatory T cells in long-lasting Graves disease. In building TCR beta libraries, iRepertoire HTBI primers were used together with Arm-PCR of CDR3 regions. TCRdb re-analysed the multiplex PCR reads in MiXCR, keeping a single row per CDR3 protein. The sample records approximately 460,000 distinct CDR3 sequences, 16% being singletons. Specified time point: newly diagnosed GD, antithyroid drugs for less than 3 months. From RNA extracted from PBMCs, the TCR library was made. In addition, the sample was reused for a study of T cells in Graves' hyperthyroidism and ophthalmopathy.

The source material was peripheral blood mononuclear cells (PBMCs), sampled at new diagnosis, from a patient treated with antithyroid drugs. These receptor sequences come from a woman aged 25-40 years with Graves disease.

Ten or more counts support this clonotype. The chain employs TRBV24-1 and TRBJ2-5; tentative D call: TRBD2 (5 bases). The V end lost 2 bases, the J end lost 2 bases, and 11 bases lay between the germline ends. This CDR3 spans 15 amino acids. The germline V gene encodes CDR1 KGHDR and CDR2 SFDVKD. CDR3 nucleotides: TGTGCCACCAGTGATTCCCTCGAGGGACAAGAGACCCAGTACTTC. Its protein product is CATSDSLEGQETQYF.

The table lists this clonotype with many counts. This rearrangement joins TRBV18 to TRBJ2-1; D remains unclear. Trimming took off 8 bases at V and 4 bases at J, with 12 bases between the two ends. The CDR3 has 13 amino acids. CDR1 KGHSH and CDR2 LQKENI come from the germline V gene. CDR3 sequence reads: CASSRQTYNEQFF. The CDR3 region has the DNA TGTGCCAGCAGCCGGCAAACATACAATGAGCAGTTCTTC.

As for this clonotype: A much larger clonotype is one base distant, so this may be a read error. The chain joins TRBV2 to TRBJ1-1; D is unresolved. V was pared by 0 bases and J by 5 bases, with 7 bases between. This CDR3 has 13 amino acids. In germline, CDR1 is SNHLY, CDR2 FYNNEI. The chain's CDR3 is CASSEACGTEAFF. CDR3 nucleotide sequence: TGTGCCAGCAGTGAAGCGTGTGGGACTGAAGCTTTCTTT.

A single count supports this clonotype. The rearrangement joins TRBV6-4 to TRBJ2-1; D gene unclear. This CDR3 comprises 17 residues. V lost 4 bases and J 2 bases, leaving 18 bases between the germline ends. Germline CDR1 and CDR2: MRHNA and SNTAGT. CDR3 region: CASSAPGPPEAYNEQFF. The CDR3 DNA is TGTGCCAGCAGTGCCCCCGGGCCCCCGGAAGCCTACAATGAGCAGTTCTTC.

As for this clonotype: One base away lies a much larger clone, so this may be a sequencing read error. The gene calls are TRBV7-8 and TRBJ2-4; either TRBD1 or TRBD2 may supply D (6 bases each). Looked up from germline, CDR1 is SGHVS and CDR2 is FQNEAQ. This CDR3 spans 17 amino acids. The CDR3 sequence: CASSFRGTTLAKNMQYF. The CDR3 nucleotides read TGTGCCAGCAGCTTCCGAGGGACAACACTAGCCAAAAACATGCAGTACTTC.

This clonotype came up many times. The CDR3 DNA reads TGTGCCAGCACCGATCGGGACAGGGGAAGGGGAGATACGCAGTATTTT. This codes for CASTDRDRGRGDTQYF. The chain couples TRBV2 to TRBJ2-3; 10 bases agree with TRBD1. Germline CDR1 is SNHLY and CDR2 is FYNNEI. The CDR3 has 16 residues. The V and J ends lost 7 bases and 5 bases, in that order; junction bases with no gene match: 12.

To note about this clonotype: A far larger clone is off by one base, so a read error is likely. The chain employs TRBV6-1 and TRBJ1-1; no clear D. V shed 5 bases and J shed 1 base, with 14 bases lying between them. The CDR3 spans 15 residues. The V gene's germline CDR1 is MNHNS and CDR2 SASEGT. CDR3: CASSPAGIGNTEAFF. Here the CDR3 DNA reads TGTGCCAGCAGTCCAGCCGGGATAGGGAACACTGAAGCTTTCTTT.

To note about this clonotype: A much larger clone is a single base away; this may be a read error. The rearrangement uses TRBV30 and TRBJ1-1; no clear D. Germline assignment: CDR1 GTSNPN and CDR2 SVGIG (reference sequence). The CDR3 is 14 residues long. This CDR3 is CAWVQTYRNTEDFF. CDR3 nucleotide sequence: TGTGCCTGGGTGCAGACTTATAGGAACACTGAAGATTTCTTT.

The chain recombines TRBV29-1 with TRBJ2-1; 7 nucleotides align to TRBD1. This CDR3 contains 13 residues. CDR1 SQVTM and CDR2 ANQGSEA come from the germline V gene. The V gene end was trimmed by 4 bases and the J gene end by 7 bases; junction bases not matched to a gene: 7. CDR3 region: CSVGRGRRNEQFF. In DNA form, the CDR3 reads TGCAGCGTTGGAAGGGGGCGCCGGAATGAGCAGTTCTTC.

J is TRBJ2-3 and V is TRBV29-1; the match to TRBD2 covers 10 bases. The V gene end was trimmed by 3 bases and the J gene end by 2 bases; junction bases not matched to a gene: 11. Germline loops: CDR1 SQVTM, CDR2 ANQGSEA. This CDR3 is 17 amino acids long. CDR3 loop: CSVDGYSSGSLTDTQYF. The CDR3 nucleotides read TGCAGCGTTGATGGGTACTCTAGCGGGAGCCTCACAGATACGCAGTATTTT.

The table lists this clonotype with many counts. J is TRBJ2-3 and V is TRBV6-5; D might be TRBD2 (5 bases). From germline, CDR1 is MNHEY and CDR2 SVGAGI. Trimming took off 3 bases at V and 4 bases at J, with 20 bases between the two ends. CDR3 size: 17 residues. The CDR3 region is CASSYGGPASYADTQYF. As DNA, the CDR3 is TGTGCCAGCAGTTATGGAGGACCCGCCTCATATGCAGATACGCAGTATTTT.

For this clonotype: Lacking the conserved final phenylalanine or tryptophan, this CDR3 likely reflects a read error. For the CDR3, the DNA is TGTGCCAGCAGTGCTAAACACCTGAACACTGAAGCTTTCCTT. Translating it yields CASSAKHLNTEAFL. V is TRBV6-2 or TRBV6-3 and J is TRBJ1-1; D remains ambiguous. The CDR3 spans 14 residues. Germline lookup yields CDR1 MNHEY and CDR2 SVGEGT. V gave up 5 bases and J gave up 0 bases, with 10 bases separating them.

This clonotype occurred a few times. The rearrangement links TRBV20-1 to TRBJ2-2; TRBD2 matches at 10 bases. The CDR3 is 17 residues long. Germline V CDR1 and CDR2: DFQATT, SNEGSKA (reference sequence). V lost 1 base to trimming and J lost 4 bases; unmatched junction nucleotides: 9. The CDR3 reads CSARVRVIAGGTGELFF. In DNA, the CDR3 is TGCAGTGCTAGAGTTCGGGTGATAGCGGGAGGCACCGGGGAGCTGTTTTTT.

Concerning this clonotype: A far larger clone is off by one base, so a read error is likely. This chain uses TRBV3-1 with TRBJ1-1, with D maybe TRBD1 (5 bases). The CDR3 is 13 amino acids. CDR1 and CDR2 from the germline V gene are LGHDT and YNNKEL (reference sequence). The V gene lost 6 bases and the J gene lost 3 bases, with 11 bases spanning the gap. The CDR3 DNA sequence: TGTGCCAGCAGTTTTCAGGGACACACTGAAGCTTTCTTT. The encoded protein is CASSFQGHTEAFF.

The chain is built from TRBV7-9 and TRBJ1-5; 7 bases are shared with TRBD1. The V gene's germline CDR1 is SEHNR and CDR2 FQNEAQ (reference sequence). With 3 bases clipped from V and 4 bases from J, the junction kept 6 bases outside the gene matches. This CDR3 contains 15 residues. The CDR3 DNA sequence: TGTGCCAGCAGCTTGGGGACAGAGGGGAATCAGCCCCAGCATTTT. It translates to CASSLGTEGNQPQHF.

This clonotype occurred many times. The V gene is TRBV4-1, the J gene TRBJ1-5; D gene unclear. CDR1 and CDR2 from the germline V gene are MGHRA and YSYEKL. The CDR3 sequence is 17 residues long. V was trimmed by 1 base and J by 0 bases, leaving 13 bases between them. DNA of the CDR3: TGCGCCAGCAGCCAAGCCGACGGTCCAAATAGCAATCAGCCCCAGCATTTT. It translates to CASSQADGPNSNQPQHF.

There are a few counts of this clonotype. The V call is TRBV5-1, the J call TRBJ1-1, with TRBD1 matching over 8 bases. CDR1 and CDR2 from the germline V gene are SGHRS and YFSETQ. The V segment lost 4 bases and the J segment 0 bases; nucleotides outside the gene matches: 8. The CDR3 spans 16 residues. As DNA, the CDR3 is TGCGCCAGCAGCCGCGACAGGGGAAGTATGAACACTGAAGCTTTCTTT. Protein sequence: CASSRDRGSMNTEAFF.

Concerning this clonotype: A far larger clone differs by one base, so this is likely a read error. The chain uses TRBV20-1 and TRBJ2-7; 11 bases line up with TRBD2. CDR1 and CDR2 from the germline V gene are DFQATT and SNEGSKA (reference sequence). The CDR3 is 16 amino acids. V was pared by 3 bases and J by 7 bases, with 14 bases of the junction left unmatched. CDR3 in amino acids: CSASDPGLADLNEQYF. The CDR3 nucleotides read TGCAGTGCTAGCGATCCGGGACTAGCGGACCTCAATGAGCAGTACTTC.

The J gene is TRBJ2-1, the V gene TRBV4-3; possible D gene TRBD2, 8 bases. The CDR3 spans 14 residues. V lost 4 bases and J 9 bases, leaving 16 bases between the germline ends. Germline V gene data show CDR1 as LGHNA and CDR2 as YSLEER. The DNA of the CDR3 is TGCGCCAGCAGCCTACGGGAGGGGGCGGCTGAGCAGTTCTTC. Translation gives CASSLREGAAEQFF.

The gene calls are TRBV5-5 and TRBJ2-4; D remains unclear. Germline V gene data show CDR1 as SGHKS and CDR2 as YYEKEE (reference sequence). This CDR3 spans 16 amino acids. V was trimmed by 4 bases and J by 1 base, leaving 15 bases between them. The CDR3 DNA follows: TGTGCCAGCAGCCCAATTGGGCAGGCCGCCAAAAACATTCAGTACTTC. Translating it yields CASSPIGQAAKNIQYF.

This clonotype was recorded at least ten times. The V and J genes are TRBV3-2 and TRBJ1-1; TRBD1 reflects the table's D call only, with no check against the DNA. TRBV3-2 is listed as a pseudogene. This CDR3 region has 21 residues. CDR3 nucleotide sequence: TGTGCCAGCAGCCAAGAACCGGACTTTACAGGGGGCATACTCATGAACACTGAAGCTTTCTTT. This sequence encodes CASSQEPDFTGGILMNTEAFF.

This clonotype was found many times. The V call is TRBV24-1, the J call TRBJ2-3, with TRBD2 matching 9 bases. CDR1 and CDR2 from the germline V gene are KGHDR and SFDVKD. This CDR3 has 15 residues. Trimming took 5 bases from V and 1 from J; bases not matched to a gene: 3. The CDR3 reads CATSVRTSGTDTQYF. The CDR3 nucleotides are TGTGCCACCAGTGTTCGGACTAGCGGCACAGATACGCAGTATTTT.

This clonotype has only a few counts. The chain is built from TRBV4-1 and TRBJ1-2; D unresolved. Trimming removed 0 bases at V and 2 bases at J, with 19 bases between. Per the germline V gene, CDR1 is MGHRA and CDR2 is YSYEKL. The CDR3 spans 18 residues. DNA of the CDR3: TGCGCCAGCAGCCAAGAAAGGCCGACGGCTATCCGGAACTATGGCTACACCTTC. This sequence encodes CASSQERPTAIRNYGYTF.